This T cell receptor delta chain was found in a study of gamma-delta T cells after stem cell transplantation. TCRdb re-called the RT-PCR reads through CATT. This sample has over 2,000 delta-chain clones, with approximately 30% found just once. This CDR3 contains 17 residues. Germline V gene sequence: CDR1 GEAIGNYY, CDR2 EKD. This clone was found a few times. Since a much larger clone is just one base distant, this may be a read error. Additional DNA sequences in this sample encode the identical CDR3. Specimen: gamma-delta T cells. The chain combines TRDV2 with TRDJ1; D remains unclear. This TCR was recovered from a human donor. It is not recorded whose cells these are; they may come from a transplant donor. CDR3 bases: TGCGCCTGTGACACTCTTGCGGTCAAGCCCTACACCGATAAACTCATCTTT. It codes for CACDTLAVKPYTDKLIF.